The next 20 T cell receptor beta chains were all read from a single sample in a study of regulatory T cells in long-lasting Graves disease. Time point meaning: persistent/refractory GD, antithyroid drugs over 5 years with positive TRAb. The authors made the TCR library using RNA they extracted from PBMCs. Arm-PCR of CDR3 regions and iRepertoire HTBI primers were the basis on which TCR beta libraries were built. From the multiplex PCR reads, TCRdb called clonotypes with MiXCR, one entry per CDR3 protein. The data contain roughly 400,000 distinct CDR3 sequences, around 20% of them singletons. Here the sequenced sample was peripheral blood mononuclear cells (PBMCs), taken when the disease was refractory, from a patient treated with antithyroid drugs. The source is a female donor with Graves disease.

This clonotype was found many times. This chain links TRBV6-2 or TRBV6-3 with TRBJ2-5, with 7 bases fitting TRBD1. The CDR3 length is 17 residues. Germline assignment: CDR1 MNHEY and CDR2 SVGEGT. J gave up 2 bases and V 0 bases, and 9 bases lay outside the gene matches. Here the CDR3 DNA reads TGTGCCAGCAGTTACTCGACTCGGGACAGCTCGCAAGAGACCCAGTACTTC. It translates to CASSYSTRDSSQETQYF.

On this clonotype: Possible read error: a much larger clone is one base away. DNA of the CDR3: TGCAGTGACTGGAGGGGGAACACTGAAGCTTTCTTT. Residues: CSDWRGNTEAFF. The rearrangement links TRBV20-1 to TRBJ1-1; D might be TRBD1 (5 bases). V shed 7 bases and J shed 1 base, with 10 bases lying between them. This CDR3 comprises 12 residues. Germline V CDR1 and CDR2: DFQATT, SNEGSKA (reference sequence).

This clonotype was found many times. The DNA of the CDR3 is TGTGCCAGCAGAGGAGGAGAGACCCAGTACTTC. This gives the protein CASRGGETQYF. The V and J genes are TRBV2 and TRBJ2-5, with D tentatively TRBD2 (5 bases). Deletions cut 6 bases from V and 4 bases from J, with 6 bases between. The CDR3 spans 11 residues. Looked up from germline, CDR1 is SNHLY and CDR2 is FYNNEI.

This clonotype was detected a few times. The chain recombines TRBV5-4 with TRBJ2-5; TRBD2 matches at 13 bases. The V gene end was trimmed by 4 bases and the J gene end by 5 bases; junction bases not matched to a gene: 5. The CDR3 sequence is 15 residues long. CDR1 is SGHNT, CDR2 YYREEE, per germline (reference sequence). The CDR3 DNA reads TGTGCCAGCAGCCCCGGACTAGCGGGAGACGAGACCCAGTACTTC. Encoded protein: CASSPGLAGDETQYF.

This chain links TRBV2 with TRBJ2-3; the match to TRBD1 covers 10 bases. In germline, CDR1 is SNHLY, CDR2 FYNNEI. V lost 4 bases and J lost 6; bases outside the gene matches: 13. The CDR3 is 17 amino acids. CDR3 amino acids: CASSGSWDRGGRDTQYF. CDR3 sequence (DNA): TGTGCCAGCAGTGGCTCCTGGGACAGGGGAGGAAGGGATACGCAGTATTTT.

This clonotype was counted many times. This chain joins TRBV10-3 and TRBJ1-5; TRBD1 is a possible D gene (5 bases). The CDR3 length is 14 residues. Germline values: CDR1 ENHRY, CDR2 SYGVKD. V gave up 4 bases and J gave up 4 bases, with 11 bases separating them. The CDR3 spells CAISVQGTNQPQHF. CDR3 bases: TGTGCCATCAGTGTCCAGGGAACTAATCAGCCCCAGCATTTT.

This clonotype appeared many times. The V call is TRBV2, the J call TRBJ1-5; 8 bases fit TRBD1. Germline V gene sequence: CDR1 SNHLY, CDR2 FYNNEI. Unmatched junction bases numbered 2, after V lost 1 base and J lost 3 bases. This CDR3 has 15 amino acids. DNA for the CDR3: TGTGCCAGCAGTGAAGGGACAGGGAACAATCAGCCCCAGCATTTT. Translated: CASSEGTGNNQPQHF. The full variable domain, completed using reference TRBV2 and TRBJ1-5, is EPEVTQTPSHQVTQMGQEVILRCVPISNHLYFYWYRQILGQKVEFLVSFYNNEISEKSEIFDDQFSVERPDGSNFTLKIRSTKLEDSAMYFCASSEGTGNNQPQHFGDGTRLSIL.

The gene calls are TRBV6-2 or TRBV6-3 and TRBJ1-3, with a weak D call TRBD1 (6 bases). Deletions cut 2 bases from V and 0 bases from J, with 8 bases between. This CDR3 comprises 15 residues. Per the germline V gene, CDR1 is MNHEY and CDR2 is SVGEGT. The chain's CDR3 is CASSYGGGSGNTIYF. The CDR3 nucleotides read TGTGCCAGCAGTTACGGAGGGGGCTCTGGAAACACCATATATTTT.

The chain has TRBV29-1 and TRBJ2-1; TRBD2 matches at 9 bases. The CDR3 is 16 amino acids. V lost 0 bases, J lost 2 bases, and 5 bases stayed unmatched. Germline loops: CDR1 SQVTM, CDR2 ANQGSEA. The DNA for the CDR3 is TGCAGCGTTGAAGACCAGACTAGCGGAACCTACAATGAGCAGTTCTTC. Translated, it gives CSVEDQTSGTYNEQFF.

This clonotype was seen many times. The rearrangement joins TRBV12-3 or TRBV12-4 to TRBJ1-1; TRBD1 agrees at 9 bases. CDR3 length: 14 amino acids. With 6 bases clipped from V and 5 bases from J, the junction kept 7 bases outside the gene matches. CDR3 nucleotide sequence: TGTGCCAGCAGATCACAGGGGGCTAGTACTGAAGCTTTCTTT. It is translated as CASRSQGASTEAFF.

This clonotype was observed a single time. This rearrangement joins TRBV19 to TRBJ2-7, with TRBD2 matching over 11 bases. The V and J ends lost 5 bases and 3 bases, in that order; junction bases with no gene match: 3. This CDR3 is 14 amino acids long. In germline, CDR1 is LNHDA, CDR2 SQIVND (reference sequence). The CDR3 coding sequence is TGTGCCAGTAGTTCGGGACTAGCGGACTACGAGCAGTACTTC. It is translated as CASSSGLADYEQYF.

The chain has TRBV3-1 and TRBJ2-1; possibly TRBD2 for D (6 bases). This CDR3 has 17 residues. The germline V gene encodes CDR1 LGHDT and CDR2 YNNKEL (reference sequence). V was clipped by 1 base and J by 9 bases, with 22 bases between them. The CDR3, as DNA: TGTGCCAGCAGCCAAGTGTTAGAGAGGAAGATGCGGGGTGAGCAGTTCTTC. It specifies CASSQVLERKMRGEQFF.

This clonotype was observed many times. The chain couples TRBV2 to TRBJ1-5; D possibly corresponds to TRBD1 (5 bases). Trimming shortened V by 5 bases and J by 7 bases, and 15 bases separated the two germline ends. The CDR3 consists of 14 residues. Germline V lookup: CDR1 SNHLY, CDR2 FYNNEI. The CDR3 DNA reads TGTGCCAGCAGTAAGATGTGGGGGAGCCAGCCCCAGCATTTT. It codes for CASSKMWGSQPQHF. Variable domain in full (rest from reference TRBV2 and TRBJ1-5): EPEVTQTPSHQVTQMGQEVILRCVPISNHLYFYWYRQILGQKVEFLVSFYNNEISEKSEIFDDQFSVERPDGSNFTLKIRSTKLEDSAMYFCASSKMWGSQPQHFGDGTRLSIL.

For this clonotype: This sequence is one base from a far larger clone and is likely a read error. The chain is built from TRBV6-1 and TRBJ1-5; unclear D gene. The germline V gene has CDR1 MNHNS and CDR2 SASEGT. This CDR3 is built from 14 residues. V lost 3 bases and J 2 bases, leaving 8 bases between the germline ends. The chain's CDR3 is CASSDSYGNQPQHF. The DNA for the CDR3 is TGTGCCAGCAGTGACAGTTATGGCAATCAGCCCCAGCATTTT.

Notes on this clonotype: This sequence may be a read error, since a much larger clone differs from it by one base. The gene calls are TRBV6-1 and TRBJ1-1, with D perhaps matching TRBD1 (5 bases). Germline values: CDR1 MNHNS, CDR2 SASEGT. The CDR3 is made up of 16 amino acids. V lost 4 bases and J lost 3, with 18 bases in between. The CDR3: CASSGSPEGWDTEAFF. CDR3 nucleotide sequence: TGTGCCAGCAGTGGAAGCCCCGAGGGGTGGGACACTGAAGCTTTCTTT.

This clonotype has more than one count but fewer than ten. The CDR3 DNA is TGTGCCAGCAGCCTATCATACGATCTAGACAATGAGCAGTTCTTC. Its protein product is CASSLSYDLDNEQFF. The rearrangement uses TRBV28 and TRBJ2-1; D remains unclear. V lost 6 bases to trimming and J lost 5 bases, with 17 bases between them. CDR3 length: 15 amino acids. Germline values: CDR1 MDHEN, CDR2 SYDVKM.

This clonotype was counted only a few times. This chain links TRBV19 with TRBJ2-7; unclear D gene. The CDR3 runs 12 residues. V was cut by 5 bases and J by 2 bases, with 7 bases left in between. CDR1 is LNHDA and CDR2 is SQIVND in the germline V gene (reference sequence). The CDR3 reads CASSGGAYEQYF. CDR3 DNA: TGTGCCAGTAGTGGTGGGGCCTACGAGCAGTACTTC.

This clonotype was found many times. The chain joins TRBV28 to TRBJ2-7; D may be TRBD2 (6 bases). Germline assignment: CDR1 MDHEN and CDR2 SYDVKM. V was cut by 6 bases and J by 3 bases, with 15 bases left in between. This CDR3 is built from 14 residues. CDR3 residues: CASRRDGAGYEQYF. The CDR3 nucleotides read TGTGCCAGCAGGCGGGACGGCGCCGGCTACGAGCAGTACTTC.

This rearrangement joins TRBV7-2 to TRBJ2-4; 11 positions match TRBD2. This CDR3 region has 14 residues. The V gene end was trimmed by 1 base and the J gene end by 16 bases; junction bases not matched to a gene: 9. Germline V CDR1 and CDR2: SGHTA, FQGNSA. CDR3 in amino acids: CASSLDPSGRPAYF. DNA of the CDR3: TGTGCCAGCAGCTTAGATCCTAGCGGGAGGCCCGCCTACTTC.

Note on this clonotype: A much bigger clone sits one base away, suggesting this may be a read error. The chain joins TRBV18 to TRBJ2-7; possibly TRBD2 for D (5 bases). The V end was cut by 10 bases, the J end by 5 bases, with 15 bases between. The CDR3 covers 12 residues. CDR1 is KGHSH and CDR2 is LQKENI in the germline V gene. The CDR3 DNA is TGTGCCAACTCCCCGACCGGGAACGAGCAGTACTTC. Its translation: CANSPTGNEQYF.